Below, 21 T cell receptor beta chains from the same sample are listed, as sequenced in a study of blood T cell repertoires in COVID-19 (TCRdb year 2020). Library generation was performed with the immunoSEQ multiplex PCR assay. This immuneACCESS table, as held by TCRdb, lists in-frame sequences with V and J called but not all clones. Of the missing ones, under half trace to an unresolved V gene in checked studies; the others have no known cause. The sample data list a few hundred thousand clones, and more than 90% of these were observed just once. The biggest ten clones account for about 18% of the sample. What was sequenced was PBMCs or T cells enriched from blood (not recorded which). The receptors stem from a woman aged 25 to 45 who had recovered from COVID-19.

The chain carries TRBV27 and TRBJ2-1; 9 bases align to TRBD2. In germline, CDR1 is MNHEY, CDR2 SMNVEV (reference sequence). With V trimmed by 2 bases and J by 8 bases, 7 bases remained unmatched. The CDR3 consists of 15 residues. CDR3 in amino acids: CASSLEGLAGDEQFF. CDR3 DNA: TGTGCCAGCAGTTTAGAGGGACTAGCTGGGGATGAGCAGTTCTTC.

This chain connects TRBV6-2 or TRBV6-3 to TRBJ2-2; TRBD1 might be the D (6 bases). The V and J ends lost 3 bases and 7 bases respectively, with 12 bases between them. Germline V gene lookup returns CDR1 MNHEY and CDR2 SVGEGT. The CDR3 has 14 residues. The CDR3 nucleotides are TGTGCCAGCAGTTATAACAGGGCGGTCGGGGAGCTGTTTTTT. This translates into CASSYNRAVGELFF.

The rearrangement uses TRBV7-2 and TRBJ1-3, with D perhaps matching TRBD1 (6 bases). The CDR3 covers 18 residues. Germline V gives CDR1 SGHTA, CDR2 FQGNSA. Trimming took 5 bases from V and 0 from J, leaving 20 bases between them. The CDR3 DNA reads as TGTGCCAGCAGCACTACCGCGGGGGGGGCCGACTCTGGAAACACCATATATTTT. Translating it yields CASSTTAGGADSGNTIYF.

The CDR3 DNA follows: TGTGCCAGCAGCTCCGGGACTAGCGGATCGGAGACCCAGTACTTC. Its protein is CASSSGTSGSETQYF. The genes are TRBV7-9 and TRBJ2-5; 11 nucleotides align to TRBD2. This CDR3 has 15 residues. The J segment lost 5 bases and the V segment lost 4 bases, leaving 6 bases of the junction unmatched. Germline loops: CDR1 SEHNR, CDR2 FQNEAQ (reference sequence). Supplemented by reference TRBV7-9 and TRBJ2-5, the full variable domain reads DTGVSQNPRHKITKRGQNVTFRCDPISEHNRLYWYRQTLGQGPEFLTYFQNEAQLEKSRLLSDRFSAERPKGSFSTLEIQRTEQGDSAMYLCASSSGTSGSETQYFGPGTRLLVL.

This chain joins TRBV29-1 and TRBJ2-5, with D perhaps TRBD2 (5 bases). V was cut by 1 base and J by 2 bases, with 11 bases left in between. The CDR3 spans 14 residues. The germline V gene has CDR1 SQVTM and CDR2 ANQGSEA. The DNA of the CDR3 is TGCAGCGTTGAAGTCGTAGGAGGTCAAGAGACCCAGTACTTC. Protein: CSVEVVGGQETQYF. The variable domain in full, with the rest retrieved from reference TRBV29-1 and TRBJ2-5, is SAVISQKPSRDICQRGTSLTIQCQVDSQVTMMFWYRQQPGQSLTLIATANQGSEATYESGFVIDKFPISRPNLTFSTLTVSNMSPEDSSIYLCSVEVVGGQETQYFGPGTRLLVL.

The rearrangement uses TRBV2 and TRBJ2-3, with 7 bases aligning to TRBD2. The CDR3 spans 13 residues. Germline-derived CDR1 and CDR2 are SNHLY and FYNNEI. The V gene end was trimmed by 9 bases and the J gene end by 0 bases; junction bases not matched to a gene: 3. CDR3 bases: TGTGCCAGTCGAGCGGGGAGCACAGATACGCAGTATTTT. Translation: CASRAGSTDTQYF.

This clone was detected only once. The genes are TRBV4-3 and TRBJ1-1, with D uncertain. Trimming pared 0 bases from V and 4 bases from J, leaving 12 bases between. Germline values: CDR1 LGHNA, CDR2 YSLEER. The length of the CDR3 is 15 residues. The CDR3 sequence: CASSQEPDRGTEAFF. CDR3 nucleotide sequence: TGCGCCAGCAGCCAAGAGCCGGATAGAGGCACTGAAGCTTTCTTT.

The chain uses TRBV28 and TRBJ2-4; TRBD1 aligns across 8 bases. This CDR3 has 17 residues. Germline CDR1 reads MDHEN; CDR2 reads SYDVKM. Trimming took 3 bases from V and 1 from J; bases not matched to a gene: 8. CDR3 protein: CASSFSRGRLAKNIQYF. Written as DNA, the CDR3 is TGTGCCAGCAGTTTCTCCAGGGGGCGATTGGCCAAAAACATTCAGTACTTC.

In nucleotides, the CDR3 is TGTGCCAGCTCACCATGGGACAGGGCTTGGGAGACCCAGTACTTC. Protein product: CASSPWDRAWETQYF. This chain uses TRBV18 with TRBJ2-5, with 9 bases identical to TRBD1. This CDR3 region has 15 residues. V was pared by 2 bases and J by 5 bases, with 6 bases of the junction left unmatched. Germline CDR1 and CDR2: KGHSH and LQKENI.

Written as DNA, the CDR3 is TGTGCCAGCAGTCCTCTTTTCACAGGGAAGAGAAGAAGCAATCAGCCCCAGCATTTT. This encodes CASSPLFTGKRRSNQPQHF. The chain uses TRBV28 and TRBJ1-5; D possibly corresponds to TRBD1 (6 bases). CDR3 length: 19 amino acids. Germline values: CDR1 MDHEN, CDR2 SYDVKM. Trimming left V 5 bases short and J 1 base short, with 24 bases between. Variable domain in full (rest from reference TRBV28 and TRBJ1-5): DVKVTQSSRYLVKRTGEKVFLECVQDMDHENMFWYRQDPGLGLRLIYFSYDVKMKEKGDIPEGYSVSREKKERFSLILESASTNQTSMYLCASSPLFTGKRRSNQPQHFGDGTRLSIL.

This chain links TRBV7-2 with TRBJ2-7, with no clear D. V dropped 4 bases and J dropped 5 bases, with 6 bases sitting between them. Germline V gives CDR1 SGHTA, CDR2 FQGNSA. The CDR3 totals 11 residues. CDR3 sequence (DNA): TGTGCCAGCAGCTCTCTTAACGAGCAGTACTTC. Translating gives CASSSLNEQYF.

The CDR3: CASSGETSGTAGELFF. DNA for the CDR3: TGTGCCAGCAGCGGAGAGACTAGCGGGACGGCCGGGGAGCTGTTTTTT. The chain recombines TRBV21-1 with TRBJ2-2; TRBD2 reflects the table's D call only, with no check against the DNA. TRBV21-1 represents a pseudogene. The CDR3 sequence is 16 residues long.

The chain carries TRBV2 and TRBJ1-1; possible D gene TRBD1, 6 bases. Germline V CDR1 and CDR2: SNHLY, FYNNEI. The CDR3 runs 13 residues. CDR3 sequence (DNA): TGTGCTTCGCTGGACAGTATGAACACTGAAGCTTTCTTT. It yields the protein CASLDSMNTEAFF.

The rearrangement links TRBV27 to TRBJ2-1; possible D gene TRBD2, 6 bases. V lost 5 bases to trimming and J lost 0 bases, with 11 bases between them. This CDR3 contains 15 residues. Per the germline V gene, CDR1 is MNHEY and CDR2 is SMNVEV (reference sequence). CDR3 coding DNA: TGTGCCAGCAGTGTTTTAGCGGCCTCCTACAATGAGCAGTTCTTC. Its translation is CASSVLAASYNEQFF.

Here the CDR3 reads CASSLLGGQGGYTF. The CDR3 region has the DNA TGTGCCAGCAGCTTACTGGGAGGACAGGGGGGCTACACCTTC. The chain joins TRBV7-9 to TRBJ1-2; TRBD1 matches 9 bases. The J segment lost 8 bases and the V segment lost 2 bases, leaving 6 bases of the junction unmatched. CDR1 and CDR2 from the germline V gene are SEHNR and FQNEAQ (reference sequence). The CDR3 is 14 amino acids.

The chain is built from TRBV6-5 and TRBJ2-7; D perhaps matches TRBD2 (5 bases). V gave up 1 base and J gave up 7 bases, with 11 bases separating them. The CDR3 extends over 13 amino acids. Germline V lookup: CDR1 MNHEY, CDR2 SVGAGI. As DNA, the CDR3 is TGTGCCAGCAGTTACTTCGGAGCGGCTGAGCAGTACTTC. Residues: CASSYFGAAEQYF.

As regards this clone: Other nucleotide sequences from this sample produce the same CDR3. The V gene is TRBV6-2 or TRBV6-3, the J gene TRBJ2-7, with 7 bases matching TRBD1. V lost 5 bases to trimming and J lost 3 bases; unmatched junction nucleotides: 4. The CDR3 covers 13 residues. CDR1 MNHEY and CDR2 SVGEGT come from the germline V gene. CDR3 nucleotides: TGTGCCAGCAGTCGGGACAGTAACTACGAGCAGTACTTC. Its protein is CASSRDSNYEQYF.

V is TRBV28 and J is TRBJ1-2; D is perhaps TRBD1 (5 bases). The CDR3 is 11 residues long. Germline CDR1 and CDR2: MDHEN and SYDVKM. V was clipped by 5 bases and J by 6 bases, with 7 bases between them. CDR3 sequence (DNA): TGTGCCAGCAGTCGGGGGAATGGCTACACCTTC. Protein: CASSRGNGYTF.

The rearrangement joins TRBV7-9 to TRBJ2-1, with 11 nucleotides matching TRBD1. After removal of 5 bases from V and 6 bases from J, the junction contained 0 bases not matched to a gene. CDR3 length: 13 amino acids. The germline V gene encodes CDR1 SEHNR and CDR2 FQNEAQ (reference sequence). The CDR3 here is CASSGQGANEQFF. CDR3 in DNA: TGTGCCAGCAGCGGACAGGGGGCCAATGAGCAGTTCTTC.

This clone was seen just once. The chain links TRBV6-6 to TRBJ1-3; weak D call: TRBD1 (5 bases). This CDR3 is built from 16 residues. V was cut by 0 bases and J by 3 bases, with 12 bases left in between. The V gene's germline CDR1 is MNHNY and CDR2 SVGAGI (reference sequence). CDR3 amino acids: CASSYSQGRIGNTIYF. In DNA form, the CDR3 reads TGTGCCAGCAGTTACTCTCAGGGAAGAATTGGAAACACCATATATTTT.

The rearrangement links TRBV9 to TRBJ1-5; TRBD1 matches at 9 bases. The CDR3 totals 15 residues. V trimming: 4 bases; J trimming: 6 bases; junction bases outside the gene matches: 8. Germline V gives CDR1 SGDLS, CDR2 YYNGEE. CDR3 residues: CASSTGTGPGQPQHF. DNA of the CDR3: TGTGCCAGCAGCACCGGGACAGGGCCTGGTCAGCCCCAGCATTTT. The full variable domain, with the rest looked up from reference TRBV9 and TRBJ1-5, is DSGVTQTPKHLITATGQRVTLRCSPRSGDLSVYWYQQSLDQGLQFLIQYYNGEERAKGNILERFSAQQFPDLHSELNLSSLELGDSALYFCASSTGTGPGQPQHFGDGTRLSIL.